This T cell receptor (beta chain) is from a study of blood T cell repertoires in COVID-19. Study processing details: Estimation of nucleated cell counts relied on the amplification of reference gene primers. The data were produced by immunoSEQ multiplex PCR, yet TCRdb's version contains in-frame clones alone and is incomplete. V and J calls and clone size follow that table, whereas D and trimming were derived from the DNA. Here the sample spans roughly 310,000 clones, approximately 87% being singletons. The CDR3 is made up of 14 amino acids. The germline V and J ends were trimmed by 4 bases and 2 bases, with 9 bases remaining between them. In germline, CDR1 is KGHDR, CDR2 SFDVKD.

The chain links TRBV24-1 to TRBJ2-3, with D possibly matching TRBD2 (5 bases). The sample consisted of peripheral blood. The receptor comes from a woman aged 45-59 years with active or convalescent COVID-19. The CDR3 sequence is CATSDPDSTDTQYF. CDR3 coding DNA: TGTGCCACCAGTGACCCGGACTCCACAGATACGCAGTATTTT.